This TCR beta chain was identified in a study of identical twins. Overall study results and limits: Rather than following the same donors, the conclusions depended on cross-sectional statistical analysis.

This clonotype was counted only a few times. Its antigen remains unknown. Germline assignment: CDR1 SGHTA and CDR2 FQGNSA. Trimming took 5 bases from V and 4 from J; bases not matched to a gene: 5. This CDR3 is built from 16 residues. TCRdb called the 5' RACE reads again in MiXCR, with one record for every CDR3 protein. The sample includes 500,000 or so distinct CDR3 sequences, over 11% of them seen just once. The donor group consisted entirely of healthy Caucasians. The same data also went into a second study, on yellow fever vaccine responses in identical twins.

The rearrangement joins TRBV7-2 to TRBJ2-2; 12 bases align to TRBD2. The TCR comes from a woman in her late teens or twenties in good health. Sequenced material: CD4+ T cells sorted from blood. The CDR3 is CASSRLAGVGTGELFF. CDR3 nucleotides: TGTGCCAGCAGCCGACTAGCGGGAGTAGGCACCGGGGAGCTGTTTTTT.